This TCR beta chain originates from a study of chemoradiotherapy in HPV16-positive cancers. On the study more broadly: A couple of HPV16-positive patients' cells yielded candidate HPV-specific clones and common motifs. Overall study results and limits: Better recurrence-free survival went with HPV-responsive T-cell expansion in HPV16-positive patients. Candidate HPV-specific clones and E7-related TCR motifs grew in tumor during treatment.

V gave up 7 bases and J gave up 4 bases, with 17 bases separating them. There are 15 residues in the CDR3. Germline lookup yields CDR1 PRHDT and CDR2 FYEKMQ (reference sequence). Clones were read by immunoSEQ multiplex PCR, and TCRdb kept only the in-frame ones, dropping some. Among about 13,000 clones listed, approximately 85% were seen once. Details on this clone: What it recognizes is unknown.

Here the sequenced sample was blood, taken from a patient who underwent chemoradiotherapy. The receptor's source is a human donor with HPV-associated anogenital cancer. The chain uses TRBV13 and TRBJ2-1; perhaps TRBD2 as D (6 bases). CDR3 nucleotides: TGTGCCAGCACCATGGGACTCGGAGTTTACAATGAGCAGTTCTTC. It is translated as CASTMGLGVYNEQFF.